Shown below are 32 T cell receptor beta chains from a single sample sequenced in a study of regulatory and conventional T cells in RAG deficiency. Sequenced by immunoSEQ multiplex PCR; TCRdb stores in-frame clones only, minus some. In the table there are about 34,000 clones, around 76% of which are singletons. Genomic DNA came from blood conventional CD4+ T cells gated CD25-low CD127-high. The data also belong to a second study, concerning regulatory T cells. That paper adds: Primers: 52 TRBV forward and 13 TRBJ reverse.

The sequencing sample was made of CD4+ effector T cells sorted from blood. These receptors were taken from a human donor in good health.

The genes are TRBV5-1 and TRBJ1-4, with D perhaps matching TRBD1 (6 bases). In germline, CDR1 is SGHRS, CDR2 YFSETQ. The V and J ends lost 4 bases and 4 bases respectively, with 14 bases between them. The CDR3 has 15 residues. The CDR3 is CASSTGTTLNEKLFF. CDR3 coding DNA: TGCGCCAGCAGCACCGGGACAACCCTTAATGAAAAACTGTTTTTT.

This chain joins TRBV30 and TRBJ2-7, with D unclear. V dropped 0 bases and J dropped 2 bases, with 8 bases sitting between them. Germline V lookup: CDR1 GTSNPN, CDR2 SVGIG (reference sequence). CDR3 length equals 13 residues. Written as DNA, the CDR3 is TGTGCCTGGAGTGTAGAGCCCACCTACGAGCAGTACTTC. This codes for CAWSVEPTYEQYF.

The chain employs TRBV18 and TRBJ2-5; D not resolved. This CDR3 is 13 amino acids long. Per germline, CDR1 KGHSH and CDR2 LQKENI. V was trimmed by 3 bases and J by 1 base, leaving 6 bases between them. The CDR3, as DNA: TGTGCCAGCTCACCTCTACCCCAAGAGACCCAGTACTTC. It encodes CASSPLPQETQYF.

The chain uses TRBV15 and TRBJ2-2; tentative D call: TRBD1 (6 bases). CDR3 length: 16 amino acids. Germline V gene lookup returns CDR1 LNHNV and CDR2 YYDKDF (reference sequence). The V and J ends lost 3 bases and 4 bases respectively, with 15 bases between them. The CDR3 here is CATSSFQGRVTGELFF. The CDR3 coding sequence is TGTGCCACCAGCAGCTTTCAGGGGCGGGTCACCGGGGAGCTGTTTTTT.

This rearrangement joins TRBV11-2 to TRBJ2-5; 7 positions match TRBD2. Germline loops: CDR1 SGHAT, CDR2 FQNNGV. V shed 5 bases, J shed 4 bases, and the junction held 7 bases outside the gene matches. The length of the CDR3 is 14 residues. The CDR3 reads CASSRGRGSETQYF. The CDR3 DNA sequence: TGTGCCAGCAGCCGAGGGAGGGGTTCAGAGACCCAGTACTTC.

The chain couples TRBV7-6 to TRBJ1-6; D might be TRBD1 (5 bases). Germline assignment: CDR1 SGHVS and CDR2 FNYEAQ. This CDR3 region has 17 residues. The V end lost 5 bases, the J end lost 7 bases, and 21 bases lay between the germline ends. The CDR3 coding sequence is TGTGCCAGCAGCCCCCTACCCCCAGACAGCCTAAATTCACCCCTCCACTTT. Protein: CASSPLPPDSLNSPLHF. The whole variable domain, filled in from reference TRBV7-6 and TRBJ1-6, reads GAGVSQSPRYKVTKRGQDVALRCDPISGHVSLYWYRQALGQGPEFLTYFNYEAQQDKSGLPNDRFSAERPEGSISTLTIQRTEQRDSAMYRCASSPLPPDSLNSPLHFGNGTRLTVT.

The chain links TRBV7-9 to TRBJ1-3, with 8 positions matching TRBD1. After removal of 5 bases from V and 3 bases from J, the junction contained 3 bases not matched to a gene. This CDR3 comprises 14 residues. The germline CDR1 and CDR2 sequences are SEHNR and FQNEAQ (reference sequence). The CDR3 bases are TGTGCCAGCAGCCTTGACAGGGGTGGAAACACCATATATTTT. It translates to CASSLDRGGNTIYF.

The chain combines TRBV7-3 with TRBJ2-1; the match to TRBD2 covers 9 bases. The V segment lost 2 bases and the J segment 9 bases; nucleotides outside the gene matches: 14. The CDR3 consists of 17 residues. Germline V lookup: CDR1 SGHTA, CDR2 FQGTGA. The CDR3, as DNA: TGTGCCAGCAGCTTAGAACCCAGCGGGGGGCCCCAAGGTGAGCAGTTCTTC. Protein product: CASSLEPSGGPQGEQFF.

This clone was recorded a few times. The chain carries TRBV7-3 and TRBJ1-1; TRBD1 might be the D (6 bases). CDR1 is SGHTA, CDR2 FQGTGA, per germline. This CDR3 is built from 14 residues. V was pared by 4 bases and J by 1 base, with 10 bases between. CDR3 protein: CASSSGQKNTEAFF. The CDR3 nucleotides are TGTGCCAGCAGCTCTGGACAGAAGAACACTGAAGCTTTCTTT.

The V and J genes are TRBV11-3 and TRBJ1-1; D uncertain. V dropped 5 bases and J dropped 4 bases, with 14 bases sitting between them. The length of the CDR3 is 14 residues. From germline, CDR1 is SGHNT and CDR2 YENEEA. This CDR3 reads CASSQNGVRTEAFF. The CDR3 DNA reads TGTGCCAGCAGCCAAAACGGGGTGCGCACTGAAGCTTTCTTT.

The gene calls are TRBV27 and TRBJ2-1, with 10 bases matching TRBD2. This CDR3 region has 17 residues. Germline assignment: CDR1 MNHEY and CDR2 SMNVEV (reference sequence). V was clipped by 2 bases and J by 0 bases; unmatched bases: 4. CDR3: CASSLESGGVSYNEQFF. The CDR3 nucleotides are TGTGCCAGCAGTTTAGAAAGCGGGGGGGTCTCCTACAATGAGCAGTTCTTC.

The chain has TRBV9 and TRBJ1-3; D uncertain. V was pared by 0 bases and J by 4 bases, with 5 bases between. Looked up from germline, CDR1 is SGDLS and CDR2 is YYNGEE. The CDR3 spans 13 residues. The CDR3 here is CASSVGFGNTIYF. The CDR3 coding sequence is TGTGCCAGCAGCGTAGGCTTCGGAAACACCATATATTTT.

In DNA, the CDR3 is TGTGCCAGCATTCCCCGGGACAGGGGGCTGGGTCATGGCTACACCTTC. This codes for CASIPRDRGLGHGYTF. This chain joins TRBV2 and TRBJ1-2; the match to TRBD1 covers 12 bases. Unmatched junction bases numbered 12, after V lost 7 bases and J lost 6 bases. The CDR3 totals 16 residues. Germline loops: CDR1 SNHLY, CDR2 FYNNEI.

The chain links TRBV5-1 to TRBJ1-4, with D tentatively TRBD1 (6 bases). Germline V CDR1 and CDR2: SGHRS, YFSETQ. This CDR3 has 15 residues. V gave up 4 bases and J gave up 8 bases, with 18 bases separating them. CDR3 sequence (DNA): TGCGCCAGCAGCCCCACAGGGCTAGGCGGGGAAAAACTGTTTTTT. Protein product: CASSPTGLGGEKLFF.

The chain employs TRBV5-1 and TRBJ1-4; D remains unclear. V was pared by 1 base and J by 4 bases, with 11 bases between. The germline V gene encodes CDR1 SGHRS and CDR2 YFSETQ. The CDR3 spans 15 residues. Here the CDR3 DNA reads TGCGCCAGCAGCTTGACTGTAGGGCTTAATGAAAAACTGTTTTTT. It translates to CASSLTVGLNEKLFF.

This clone was seen a few times. This sequence joins TRBV6-5 and TRBJ2-4; D might be TRBD2 (6 bases). The CDR3 runs to 15 residues. Germline values: CDR1 MNHEY, CDR2 SVGAGI. The germline V and J ends were trimmed by 4 bases and 2 bases, with 12 bases remaining between them. The CDR3, as DNA: TGTGCCAGCAGTTTGGGGGGTATATCCAAAAACATTCAGTACTTC. Protein sequence: CASSLGGISKNIQYF.

This clone was counted a single time. The chain joins TRBV2 to TRBJ2-3; 8 nucleotides line up with TRBD2. The CDR3 extends over 15 amino acids. Unmatched junction bases numbered 13, after V lost 5 bases and J lost 9 bases. The V gene's germline CDR1 is SNHLY and CDR2 FYNNEI. The CDR3 spells CASSPTTGGARTQYF. The CDR3 DNA reads TGTGCCAGCAGTCCCACCACCGGGGGGGCCCGGACGCAGTATTTT.

The chain employs TRBV5-4 and TRBJ2-5, with 15 positions matching TRBD2. V lost 4 bases to trimming and J lost 8 bases; unmatched junction nucleotides: 9. CDR3 length: 16 residues. Germline V CDR1 and CDR2: SGHNT, YYREEE (reference sequence). CDR3 region: CASSPRTSGGAITQYF. The CDR3 DNA reads TGTGCCAGCAGCCCTCGGACTAGCGGGGGGGCCATAACCCAGTACTTC.

This chain uses TRBV28 with TRBJ2-3; D may be TRBD1 or TRBD2 (5 bases each). Per the germline V gene, CDR1 is MDHEN and CDR2 is SYDVKM. V was shortened by 4 bases and J by 5 bases, with 16 bases between the two germline ends. This CDR3 region has 15 residues. As DNA, the CDR3 is TGTGCCAGCAGTTCCGGGACGACGGTGGGAGATACGCAGTATTTT. It specifies CASSSGTTVGDTQYF.

The chain couples TRBV2 to TRBJ1-5; the match to TRBD1 covers 7 bases. The CDR3 is made up of 13 amino acids. In germline, CDR1 is SNHLY, CDR2 FYNNEI. The ends lost 7 bases at V and 6 bases at J; junction bases unmatched: 6. This chain's CDR3 is CASMTGWGQPQHF. CDR3 DNA sequence: TGTGCCAGCATGACAGGGTGGGGTCAGCCCCAGCATTTT.

This chain connects TRBV2 to TRBJ2-1, with D unclear. V lost 6 bases and J 2 bases, leaving 2 bases between the germline ends. Germline V gives CDR1 SNHLY, CDR2 FYNNEI. This CDR3 is built from 11 residues. In DNA, the CDR3 is TGTGCCAGCAGCGCCTACAATGAGCAGTTCTTC. Translated, it gives CASSAYNEQFF.

The chain has TRBV5-1 and TRBJ1-6, with D unclear. This CDR3 region has 15 residues. Between the trimmed V and J ends, which lost 0 bases and 10 bases, there was a span of 14 bases. Germline loops: CDR1 SGHRS, CDR2 YFSETQ. The CDR3 here is CASSLVGRTDSPLHF. The CDR3, as DNA: TGCGCCAGCAGCTTGGTAGGCAGAACGGACTCACCCCTCCACTTT.

The chain recombines TRBV30 with TRBJ2-5, with D possibly being TRBD1 or TRBD2 (6 bases each). The V gene's germline CDR1 is GTSNPN and CDR2 SVGIG (reference sequence). The CDR3 covers 14 residues. V lost 2 bases, J lost 5 bases, and 15 bases lay in between. The CDR3 loop reads CAWSQTRRGETQYF. For the CDR3, the DNA is TGTGCCTGGAGTCAGACCCGGAGGGGGGAGACCCAGTACTTC.

The V call is TRBV5-6, the J call TRBJ1-4; the match to TRBD1 covers 7 bases. The CDR3 loop spans 15 amino acids. Losses at the gene ends were 2 bases for V and 8 bases for J; bases not matched to a gene: 9. The germline V gene has CDR1 SGHDT and CDR2 YYEEEE. Here the CDR3 DNA reads TGTGCCAGCAGCTTAGTAGGGGGCCTAGACGAAAAACTGTTTTTT. Translating gives CASSLVGGLDEKLFF.

CDR3: CASSSRGNTGELFF. Here the CDR3 DNA reads TGTGCCAGCAGTAGCAGGGGGAACACCGGGGAGCTGTTTTTT. The rearrangement links TRBV6-5 to TRBJ2-2, with D perhaps matching TRBD1 (6 bases). The CDR3 runs 14 residues. Trimming pared 5 bases from V and 1 base from J, leaving 8 bases between. The germline V gene encodes CDR1 MNHEY and CDR2 SVGAGI.

The chain recombines TRBV28 with TRBJ1-2; D is perhaps TRBD1 (5 bases). CDR1 is MDHEN, CDR2 SYDVKM, per germline. Trimming pared 7 bases from V and 0 bases from J, leaving 9 bases between. This CDR3 is 13 amino acids long. CDR3 bases: TGTGCCAGCAAGACGACAGCTAACTATGGCTACACCTTC. It encodes CASKTTANYGYTF.

This clone was counted once. V usage is TRBV30 and J usage is TRBJ1-4, with D hard to call. Germline CDR1 is GTSNPN and CDR2 is SVGIG (reference sequence). This CDR3 region has 13 residues. V shed 2 bases and J shed 8 bases, with 12 bases lying between them. The CDR3 DNA is TGTGCCTGGAGTAAGTCCGGCAGAGAAAAACTGTTTTTT. It is translated as CAWSKSGREKLFF.

The rearrangement joins TRBV5-1 to TRBJ2-3, with 11 bases that match TRBD1. The germline CDR1 and CDR2 sequences are SGHRS and YFSETQ. CDR3 length equals 15 residues. V lost 4 bases to trimming and J lost 3 bases; unmatched junction nucleotides: 4. CDR3 protein: CASSGGTGGTDTQYF. CDR3 DNA: TGCGCCAGCAGCGGAGGGACAGGGGGGACAGATACGCAGTATTTT. Supplemented by reference TRBV5-1 and TRBJ2-3, the full variable domain reads KAGVTQTPRYLIKTRGQQVTLSCSPISGHRSVSWYQQTPGQGLQFLFEYFSETQRNKGNFPGRFSGRQFSNSRSEMNVSTLELGDSALYLCASSGGTGGTDTQYFGPGTRLTVL.

J is TRBJ2-3 and V is TRBV5-4, with TRBD2 matching 7 bases. The CDR3 is 16 amino acids. With V trimmed by 3 bases and J by 0 bases, 7 bases remained unmatched. Germline V gene lookup returns CDR1 SGHNT and CDR2 YYREEE (reference sequence). The CDR3 coding sequence is TGTGCCAGCAGCTCAAGCGGGGTCGCAAGCACAGATACGCAGTATTTT. It is translated as CASSSSGVASTDTQYF. The entire variable domain, with the rest obtained from reference TRBV5-4 and TRBJ2-3, is as follows: ETGVTQSPTHLIKTRGQQVTLRCSSQSGHNTVSWYQQALGQGPQFIFQYYREEENGRGNFPPRFSGLQFPNYSSELNVNALELDDSALYLCASSSSGVASTDTQYFGPGTRLTVL.

The chain has TRBV6-5 and TRBJ2-7; 9 nucleotides match TRBD1. CDR3 length: 15 residues. With V trimmed by 6 bases and J by 3 bases, 9 bases remained unmatched. The germline V gene has CDR1 MNHEY and CDR2 SVGAGI. The CDR3: CASSLRPGQGYEQYF. CDR3 DNA sequence: TGTGCCAGCAGCCTCCGCCCGGGACAGGGCTACGAGCAGTACTTC.

The chain combines TRBV6-1 with TRBJ1-5, with D maybe TRBD1 (5 bases). Trimming cost V 6 bases and J 3 bases, with 9 bases left between them. Germline values: CDR1 MNHNS, CDR2 SASEGT. CDR3 length: 13 amino acids. The DNA for the CDR3 is TGTGCCAGCAGACAGGTGAACAATCAGCCCCAGCATTTT. Protein: CASRQVNNQPQHF.

The V call is TRBV6-1, the J call TRBJ1-5; the match to TRBD1 covers 10 bases. CDR3 length: 15 amino acids. J gave up 4 bases and V 6 bases, and 6 bases lay outside the gene matches. From germline, CDR1 is MNHNS and CDR2 SASEGT. The CDR3 sequence: CASSEGQGRNQPQHF. For the CDR3, the DNA is TGTGCCAGCAGCGAGGGACAGGGGCGTAATCAGCCCCAGCATTTT.